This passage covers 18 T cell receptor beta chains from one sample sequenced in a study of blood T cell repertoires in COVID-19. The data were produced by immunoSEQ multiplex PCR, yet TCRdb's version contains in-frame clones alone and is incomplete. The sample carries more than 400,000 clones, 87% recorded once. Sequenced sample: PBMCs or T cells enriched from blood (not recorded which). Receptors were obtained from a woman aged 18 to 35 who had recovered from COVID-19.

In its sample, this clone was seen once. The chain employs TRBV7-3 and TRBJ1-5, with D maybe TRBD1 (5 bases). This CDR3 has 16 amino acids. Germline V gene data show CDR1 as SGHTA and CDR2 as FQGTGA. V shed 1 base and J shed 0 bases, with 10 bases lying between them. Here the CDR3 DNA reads TGTGCCAGCAGCTTAAGTAAGGGACTTAGCAATCAGCCCCAGCATTTT. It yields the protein CASSLSKGLSNQPQHF.

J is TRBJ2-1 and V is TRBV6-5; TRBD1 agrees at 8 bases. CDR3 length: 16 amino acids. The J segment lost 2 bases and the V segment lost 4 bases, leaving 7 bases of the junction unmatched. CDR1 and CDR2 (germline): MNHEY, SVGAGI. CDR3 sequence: CASSSYGQGAYNEQFF. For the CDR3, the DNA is TGTGCCAGCAGTTCATACGGACAGGGTGCCTACAATGAGCAGTTCTTC.

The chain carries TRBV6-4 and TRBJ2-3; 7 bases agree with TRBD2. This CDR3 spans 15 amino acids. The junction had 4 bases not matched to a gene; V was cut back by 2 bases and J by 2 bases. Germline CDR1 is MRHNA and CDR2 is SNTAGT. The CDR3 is CASSDGGGLTDTQYF. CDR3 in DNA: TGTGCCAGCAGTGACGGCGGGGGACTCACAGATACGCAGTATTTT.

The CDR3 sequence is CASSTQFGGRNSPLHF. Written as DNA, the CDR3 is TGTGCCAGCAGCACTCAATTCGGGGGTAGGAATTCACCCCTCCACTTT. The chain uses TRBV7-9 and TRBJ1-6; tentative D call: TRBD1 (5 bases). The CDR3 totals 16 residues. Germline V gene lookup returns CDR1 SEHNR and CDR2 FQNEAQ (reference sequence). The ends were cut back, 5 bases at V and 7 bases at J, with 18 bases in the middle.

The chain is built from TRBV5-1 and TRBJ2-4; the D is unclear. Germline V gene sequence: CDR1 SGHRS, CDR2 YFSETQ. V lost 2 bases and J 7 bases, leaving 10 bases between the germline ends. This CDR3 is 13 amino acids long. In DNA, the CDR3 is TGCGCCAGCAGCTTAGCCCAATTTAACATTCAGTACTTC. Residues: CASSLAQFNIQYF. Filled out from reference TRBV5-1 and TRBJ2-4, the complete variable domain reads KAGVTQTPRYLIKTRGQQVTLSCSPISGHRSVSWYQQTPGQGLQFLFEYFSETQRNKGNFPGRFSGRQFSNSRSEMNVSTLELGDSALYLCASSLAQFNIQYFGAGTRLSVL.

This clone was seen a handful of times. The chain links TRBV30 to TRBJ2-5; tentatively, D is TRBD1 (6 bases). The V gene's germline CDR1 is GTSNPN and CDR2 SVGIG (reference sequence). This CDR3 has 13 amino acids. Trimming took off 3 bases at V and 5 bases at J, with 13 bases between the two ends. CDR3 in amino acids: CAWRTGYRETQYF. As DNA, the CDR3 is TGTGCCTGGAGGACAGGCTATAGGGAGACCCAGTACTTC.

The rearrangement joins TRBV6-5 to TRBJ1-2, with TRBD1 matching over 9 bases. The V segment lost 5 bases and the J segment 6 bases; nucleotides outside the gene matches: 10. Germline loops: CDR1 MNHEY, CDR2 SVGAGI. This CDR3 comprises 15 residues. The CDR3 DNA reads TGTGCCAGCAGTCGTCCCGGGACAGGGATCCATGGCTACACCTTC. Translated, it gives CASSRPGTGIHGYTF.

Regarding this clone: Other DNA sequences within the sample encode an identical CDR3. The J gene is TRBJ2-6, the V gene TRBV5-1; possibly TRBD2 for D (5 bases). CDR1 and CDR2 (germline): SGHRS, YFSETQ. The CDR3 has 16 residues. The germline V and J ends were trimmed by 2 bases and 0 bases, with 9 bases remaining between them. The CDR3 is CASSLDGLSGANVLTF. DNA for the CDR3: TGCGCCAGCAGCTTAGACGGACTCTCTGGGGCCAACGTCCTGACTTTC.

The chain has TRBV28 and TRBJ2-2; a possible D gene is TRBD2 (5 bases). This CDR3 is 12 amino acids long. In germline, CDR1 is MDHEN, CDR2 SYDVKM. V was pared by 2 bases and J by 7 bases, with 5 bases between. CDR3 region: CASSLGSGELFF. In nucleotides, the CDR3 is TGTGCCAGCAGTTTAGGGAGCGGGGAGCTGTTTTTT.

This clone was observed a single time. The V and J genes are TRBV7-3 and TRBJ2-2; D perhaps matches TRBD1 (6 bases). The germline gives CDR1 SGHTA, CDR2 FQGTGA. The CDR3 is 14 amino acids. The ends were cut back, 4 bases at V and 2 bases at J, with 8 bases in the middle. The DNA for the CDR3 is TGTGCCAGCAGCTCGACAGGAAACACCGGGGAGCTGTTTTTT. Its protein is CASSSTGNTGELFF.

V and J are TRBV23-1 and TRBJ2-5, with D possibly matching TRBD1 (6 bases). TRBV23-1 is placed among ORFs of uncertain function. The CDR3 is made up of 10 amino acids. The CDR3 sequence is CHRVSETQYF. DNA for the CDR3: TGCCACAGGGTATCAGAGACCCAGTACTTC.

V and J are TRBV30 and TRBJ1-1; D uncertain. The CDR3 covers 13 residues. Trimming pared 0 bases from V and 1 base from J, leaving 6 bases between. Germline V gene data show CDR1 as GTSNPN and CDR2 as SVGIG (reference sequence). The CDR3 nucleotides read TGTGCCTGGAGTGTATGGGCGAACACTGAAGCTTTCTTT. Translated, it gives CAWSVWANTEAFF.

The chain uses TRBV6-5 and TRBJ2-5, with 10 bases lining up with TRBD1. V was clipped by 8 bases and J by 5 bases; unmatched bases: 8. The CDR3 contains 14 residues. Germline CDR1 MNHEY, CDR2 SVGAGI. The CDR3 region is CASARDRGKETQYF. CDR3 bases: TGTGCCAGCGCCCGGGACAGGGGAAAGGAGACCCAGTACTTC.

CDR3 protein: CASTRDRPQETQYF. Written as DNA, the CDR3 is TGTGCCAGCACTCGGGACAGACCTCAAGAGACCCAGTACTTC. The chain carries TRBV6-5 and TRBJ2-5; 7 nucleotides align to TRBD1. Germline values: CDR1 MNHEY, CDR2 SVGAGI. The CDR3 loop spans 14 amino acids. After removal of 7 bases from V and 2 bases from J, the junction contained 7 bases not matched to a gene.

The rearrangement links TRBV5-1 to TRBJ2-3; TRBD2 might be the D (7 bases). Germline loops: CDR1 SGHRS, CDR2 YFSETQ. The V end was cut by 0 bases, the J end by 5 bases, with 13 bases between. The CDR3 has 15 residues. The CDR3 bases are TGCGCCAGCAGCTTGGTGGGGGGGGCCGAAGATACGCAGTATTTT. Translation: CASSLVGGAEDTQYF.

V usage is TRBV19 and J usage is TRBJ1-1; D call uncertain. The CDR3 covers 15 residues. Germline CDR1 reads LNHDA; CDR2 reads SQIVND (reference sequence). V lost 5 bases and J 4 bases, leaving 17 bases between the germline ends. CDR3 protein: CASSFEGGEGTEAFF. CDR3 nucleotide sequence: TGTGCCAGTAGTTTCGAGGGCGGGGAGGGCACTGAAGCTTTCTTT. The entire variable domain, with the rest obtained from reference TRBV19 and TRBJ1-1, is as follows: DGGITQSPKYLFRKEGQNVTLSCEQNLNHDAMYWYRQDPGQGLRLIYYSQIVNDFQKGDIAEGYSVSREKKESFPLTVTSAQKNPTAFYLCASSFEGGEGTEAFFGQGTRLTVV.

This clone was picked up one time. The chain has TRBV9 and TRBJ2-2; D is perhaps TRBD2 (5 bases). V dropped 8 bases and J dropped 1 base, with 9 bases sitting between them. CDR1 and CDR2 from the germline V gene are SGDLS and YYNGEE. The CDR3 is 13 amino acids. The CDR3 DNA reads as TGTGCCAGTTCAGCGGAGAACACCGGGGAGCTGTTTTTT. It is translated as CASSAENTGELFF.

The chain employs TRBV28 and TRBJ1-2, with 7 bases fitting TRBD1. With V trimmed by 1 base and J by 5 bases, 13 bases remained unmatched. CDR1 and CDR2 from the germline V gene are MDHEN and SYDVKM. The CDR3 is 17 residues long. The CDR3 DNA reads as TGTGCCAGCAGTTTATCAGGGGGATTGATAGAAGGGTATGGCTACACCTTC. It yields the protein CASSLSGGLIEGYGYTF.